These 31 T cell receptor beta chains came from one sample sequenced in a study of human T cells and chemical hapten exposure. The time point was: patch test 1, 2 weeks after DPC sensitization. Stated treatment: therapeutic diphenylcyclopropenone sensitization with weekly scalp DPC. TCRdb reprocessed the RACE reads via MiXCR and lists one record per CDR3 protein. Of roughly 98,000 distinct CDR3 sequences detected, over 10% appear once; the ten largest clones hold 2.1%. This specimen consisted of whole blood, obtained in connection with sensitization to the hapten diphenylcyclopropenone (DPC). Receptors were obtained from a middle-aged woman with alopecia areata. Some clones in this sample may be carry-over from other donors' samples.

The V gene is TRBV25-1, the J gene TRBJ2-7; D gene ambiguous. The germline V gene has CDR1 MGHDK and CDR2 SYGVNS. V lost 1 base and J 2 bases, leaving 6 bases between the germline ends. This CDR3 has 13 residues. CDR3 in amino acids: CASSESWTYEQYF. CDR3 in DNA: TGTGCCAGCAGTGAATCGTGGACCTACGAGCAGTACTTC.

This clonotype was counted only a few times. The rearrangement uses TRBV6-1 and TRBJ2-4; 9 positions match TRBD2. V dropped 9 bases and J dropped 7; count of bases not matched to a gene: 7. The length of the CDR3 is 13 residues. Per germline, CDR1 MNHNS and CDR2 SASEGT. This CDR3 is CASLAGAGNIQYF. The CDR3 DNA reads TGTGCCAGTTTAGCGGGAGCGGGGAACATTCAGTACTTC.

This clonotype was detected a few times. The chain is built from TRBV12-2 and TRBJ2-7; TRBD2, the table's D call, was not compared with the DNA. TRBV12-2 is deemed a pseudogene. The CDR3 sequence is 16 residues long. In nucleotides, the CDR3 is TGTGCAAGTCGCTCGGGACTAGCGGGAGGGCCCCACGAGCAGTACTTC. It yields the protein CASRSGLAGGPHEQYF.

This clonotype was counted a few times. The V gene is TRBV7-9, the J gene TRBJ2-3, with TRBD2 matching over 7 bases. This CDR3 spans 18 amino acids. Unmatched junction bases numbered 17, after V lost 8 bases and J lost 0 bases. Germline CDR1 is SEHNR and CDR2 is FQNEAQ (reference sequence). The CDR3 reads CASPRAGWGSGSTDTQYF. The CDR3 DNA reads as TGTGCCAGCCCTCGGGCCGGATGGGGTAGCGGGAGCACAGATACGCAGTATTTT.

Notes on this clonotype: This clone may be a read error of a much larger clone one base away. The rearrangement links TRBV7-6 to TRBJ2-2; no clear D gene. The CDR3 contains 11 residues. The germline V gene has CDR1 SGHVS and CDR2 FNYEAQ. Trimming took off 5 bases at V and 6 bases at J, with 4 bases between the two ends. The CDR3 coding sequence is TGTGCCAGCAGCGCCCCCGGGGAGCTGTTTTTT. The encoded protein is CASSAPGELFF.

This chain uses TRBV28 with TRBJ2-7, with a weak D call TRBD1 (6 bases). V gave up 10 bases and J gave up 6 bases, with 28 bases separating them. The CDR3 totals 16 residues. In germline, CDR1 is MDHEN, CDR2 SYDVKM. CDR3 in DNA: TGTGCCACCAGGGGTTGGGGTGAGGGAACAGAAGCCGAGCAGTACTTC. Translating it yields CATRGWGEGTEAEQYF.

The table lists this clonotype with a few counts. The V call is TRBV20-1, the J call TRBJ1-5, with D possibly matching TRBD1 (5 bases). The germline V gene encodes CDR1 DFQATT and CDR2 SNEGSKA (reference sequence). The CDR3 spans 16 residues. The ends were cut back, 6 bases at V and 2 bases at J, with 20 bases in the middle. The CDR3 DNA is TGCAGTGCGCCCGCCGGCGGGGCTTCTGGCAATCAGCCCCAGCATTTT. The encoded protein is CSAPAGGASGNQPQHF.

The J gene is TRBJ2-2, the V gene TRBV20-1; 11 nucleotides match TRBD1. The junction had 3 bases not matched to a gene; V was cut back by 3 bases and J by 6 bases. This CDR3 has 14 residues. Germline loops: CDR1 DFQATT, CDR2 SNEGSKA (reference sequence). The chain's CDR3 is CSASRTGGSGELFF. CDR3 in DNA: TGCAGTGCTAGCAGGACAGGGGGCTCCGGGGAGCTGTTTTTT.

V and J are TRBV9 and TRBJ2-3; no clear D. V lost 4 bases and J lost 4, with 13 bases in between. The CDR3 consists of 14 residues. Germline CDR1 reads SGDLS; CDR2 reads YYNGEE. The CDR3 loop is CASSIDSWADTQYF. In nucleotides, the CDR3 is TGTGCCAGCAGCATAGACTCTTGGGCAGATACGCAGTATTTT. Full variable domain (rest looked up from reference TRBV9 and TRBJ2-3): DSGVTQTPKHLITATGQRVTLRCSPRSGDLSVYWYQQSLDQGLQFLIQYYNGEERAKGNILERFSAQQFPDLHSELNLSSLELGDSALYFCASSIDSWADTQYFGPGTRLTVL.

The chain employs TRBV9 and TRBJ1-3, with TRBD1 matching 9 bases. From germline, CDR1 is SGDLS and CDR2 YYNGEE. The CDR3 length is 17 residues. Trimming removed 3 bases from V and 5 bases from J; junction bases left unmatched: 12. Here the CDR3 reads CASSAEPGTGLRNTIYF. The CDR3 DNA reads TGTGCCAGCAGCGCCGAACCCGGGACAGGGTTAAGAAACACCATATATTTT.

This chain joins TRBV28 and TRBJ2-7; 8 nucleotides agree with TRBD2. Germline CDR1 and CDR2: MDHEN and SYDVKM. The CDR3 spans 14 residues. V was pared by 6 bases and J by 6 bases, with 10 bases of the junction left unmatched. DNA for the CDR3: TGTGCCAGCAGCCAGGCCGGGGGGGTAGGCGAGCAGTACTTC. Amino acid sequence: CASSQAGGVGEQYF. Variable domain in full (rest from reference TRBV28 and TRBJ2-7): DVKVTQSSRYLVKRTGEKVFLECVQDMDHENMFWYRQDPGLGLRLIYFSYDVKMKEKGDIPEGYSVSREKKERFSLILESASTNQTSMYLCASSQAGGVGEQYFGPGTRLTVT.

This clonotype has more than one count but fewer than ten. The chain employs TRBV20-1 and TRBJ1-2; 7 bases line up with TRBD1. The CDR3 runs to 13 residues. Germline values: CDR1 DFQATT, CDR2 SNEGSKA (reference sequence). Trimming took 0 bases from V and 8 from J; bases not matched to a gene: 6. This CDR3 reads CSARDGGGEGYTF. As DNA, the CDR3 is TGCAGTGCTAGAGATGGAGGGGGCGAAGGCTACACCTTC.

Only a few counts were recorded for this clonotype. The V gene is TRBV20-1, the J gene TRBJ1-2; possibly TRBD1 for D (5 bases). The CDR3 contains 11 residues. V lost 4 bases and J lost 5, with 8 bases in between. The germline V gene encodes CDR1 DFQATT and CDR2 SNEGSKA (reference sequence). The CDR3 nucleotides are TGCAGTGCTATCCAGGGTTATGGCTACACCTTC. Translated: CSAIQGYGYTF.

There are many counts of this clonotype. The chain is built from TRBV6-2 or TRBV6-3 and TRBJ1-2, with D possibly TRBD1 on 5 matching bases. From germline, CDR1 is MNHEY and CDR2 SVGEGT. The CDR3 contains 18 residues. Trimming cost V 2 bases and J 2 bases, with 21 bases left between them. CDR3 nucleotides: TGTGCCAGCAGTTACCCGGTGGCAGGGCGAACGAACAACTATGGCTACACCTTC. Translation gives CASSYPVAGRTNNYGYTF.

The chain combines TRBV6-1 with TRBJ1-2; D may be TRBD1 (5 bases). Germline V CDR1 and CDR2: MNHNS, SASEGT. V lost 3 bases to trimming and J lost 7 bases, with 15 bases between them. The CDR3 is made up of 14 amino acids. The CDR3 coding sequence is TGTGCCAGCAGTGAGGGGGGGAGCCTGTTTGGCTACACCTTC. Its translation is CASSEGGSLFGYTF.

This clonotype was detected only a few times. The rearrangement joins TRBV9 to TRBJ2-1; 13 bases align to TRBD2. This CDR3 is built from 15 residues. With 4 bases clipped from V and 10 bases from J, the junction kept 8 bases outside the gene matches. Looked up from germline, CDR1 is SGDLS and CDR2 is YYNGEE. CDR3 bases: TGTGCCAGCAGCTTGACTAGCGGGAGGATTGAAGAGCAGTTCTTC. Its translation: CASSLTSGRIEEQFF.

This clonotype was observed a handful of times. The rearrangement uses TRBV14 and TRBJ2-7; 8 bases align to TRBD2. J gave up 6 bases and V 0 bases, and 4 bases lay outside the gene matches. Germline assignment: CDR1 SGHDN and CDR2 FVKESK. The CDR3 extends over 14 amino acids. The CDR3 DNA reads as TGTGCCAGCAGCCAAGAATCCGGGGGGGCCGAGCAGTACTTC. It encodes CASSQESGGAEQYF.

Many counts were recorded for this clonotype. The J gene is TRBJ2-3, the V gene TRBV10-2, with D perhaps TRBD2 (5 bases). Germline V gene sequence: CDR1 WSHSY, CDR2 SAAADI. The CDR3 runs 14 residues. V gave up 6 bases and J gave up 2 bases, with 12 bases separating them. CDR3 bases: TGCGCCAGCAGCGCTCTAGCCGACACAGATACGCAGTATTTT. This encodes CASSALADTDTQYF.

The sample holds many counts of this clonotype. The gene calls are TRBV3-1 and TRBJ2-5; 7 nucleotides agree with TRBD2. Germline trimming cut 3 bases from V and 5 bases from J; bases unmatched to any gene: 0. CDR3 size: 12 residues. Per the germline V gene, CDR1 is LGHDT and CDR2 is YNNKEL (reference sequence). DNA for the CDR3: TGTGCCAGCAGCCAGCGGGGGGAGACCCAGTACTTC. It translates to CASSQRGETQYF.

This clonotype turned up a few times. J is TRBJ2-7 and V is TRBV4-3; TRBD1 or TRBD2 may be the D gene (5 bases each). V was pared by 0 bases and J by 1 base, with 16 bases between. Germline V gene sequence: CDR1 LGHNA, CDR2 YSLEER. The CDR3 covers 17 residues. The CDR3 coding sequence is TGCGCCAGCAGCCAAGACAGGGCCGTGGCGGGTTCCTACGAGCAGTACTTC. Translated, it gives CASSQDRAVAGSYEQYF.

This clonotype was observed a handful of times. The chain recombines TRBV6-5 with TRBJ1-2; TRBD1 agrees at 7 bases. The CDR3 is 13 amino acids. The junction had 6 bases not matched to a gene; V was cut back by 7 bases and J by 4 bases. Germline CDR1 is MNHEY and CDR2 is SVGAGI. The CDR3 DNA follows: TGTGCCAGCATCGCCGGGACAGCCTATGGCTACACCTTC. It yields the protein CASIAGTAYGYTF.

This chain's CDR3 is CASSLGAYEKLFF. The CDR3 region has the DNA TGTGCCAGCAGCTTAGGGGCCTATGAAAAACTGTTTTTT. The chain carries TRBV7-8 and TRBJ1-4; D gene unclear. From germline, CDR1 is SGHVS and CDR2 FQNEAQ. CDR3 length: 13 amino acids. V lost 1 base, J lost 6 bases, and 6 bases lay in between. Combining the CDR3 with reference TRBV7-8 and TRBJ1-4 gives the whole variable domain GAGVSQSPRYKVAKRGQDVALRCDPISGHVSLFWYQQALGQGPEFLTYFQNEAQLDKSGLPSDRFFAERPEGSVSTLKIQRTQQEDSAVYLCASSLGAYEKLFFGSGTQLSVL.

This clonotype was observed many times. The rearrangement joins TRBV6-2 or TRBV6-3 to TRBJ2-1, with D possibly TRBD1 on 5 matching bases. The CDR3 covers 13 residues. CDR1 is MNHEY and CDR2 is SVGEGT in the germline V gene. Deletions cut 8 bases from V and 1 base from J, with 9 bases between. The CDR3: CASSYRSYNEQFF. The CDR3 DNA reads TGTGCCAGCTCCTACAGGTCCTACAATGAGCAGTTCTTC.

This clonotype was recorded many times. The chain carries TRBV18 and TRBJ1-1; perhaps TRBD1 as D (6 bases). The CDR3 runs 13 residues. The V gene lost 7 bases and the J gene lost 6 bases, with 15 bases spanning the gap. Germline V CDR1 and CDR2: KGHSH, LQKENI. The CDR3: CASLPNGGPEAFF. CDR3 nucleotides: TGTGCCAGCTTACCTAACGGGGGGCCTGAAGCTTTCTTT.

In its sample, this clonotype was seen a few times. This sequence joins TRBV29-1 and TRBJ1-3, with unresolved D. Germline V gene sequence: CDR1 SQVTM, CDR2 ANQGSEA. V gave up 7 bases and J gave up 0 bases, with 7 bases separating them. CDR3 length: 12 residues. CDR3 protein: CSASTSGNTIYF. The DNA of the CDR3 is TGCAGCGCTTCAACCTCTGGAAACACCATATATTTT.

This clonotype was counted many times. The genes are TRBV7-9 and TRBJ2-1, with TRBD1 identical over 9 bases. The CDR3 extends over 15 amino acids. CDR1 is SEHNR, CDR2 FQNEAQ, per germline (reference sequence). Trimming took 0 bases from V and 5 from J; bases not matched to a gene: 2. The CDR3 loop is CASSLAGQGNNEQFF. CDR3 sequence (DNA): TGTGCCAGCAGCTTAGCCGGACAGGGGAACAATGAGCAGTTCTTC.

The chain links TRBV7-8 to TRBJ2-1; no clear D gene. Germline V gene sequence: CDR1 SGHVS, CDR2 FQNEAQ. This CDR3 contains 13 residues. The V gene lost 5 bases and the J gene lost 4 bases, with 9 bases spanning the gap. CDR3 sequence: CASSRESYNEQFF. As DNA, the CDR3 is TGTGCCAGCAGCCGCGAGAGTTACAATGAGCAGTTCTTC.

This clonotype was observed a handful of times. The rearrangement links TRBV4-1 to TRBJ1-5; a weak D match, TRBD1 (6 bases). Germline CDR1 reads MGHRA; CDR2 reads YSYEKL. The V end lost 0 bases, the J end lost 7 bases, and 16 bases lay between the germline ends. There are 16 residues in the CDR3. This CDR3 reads CASSQESTSGAQPQHF. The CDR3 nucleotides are TGCGCCAGCAGCCAAGAATCTACTTCGGGGGCGCAGCCCCAGCATTTT.

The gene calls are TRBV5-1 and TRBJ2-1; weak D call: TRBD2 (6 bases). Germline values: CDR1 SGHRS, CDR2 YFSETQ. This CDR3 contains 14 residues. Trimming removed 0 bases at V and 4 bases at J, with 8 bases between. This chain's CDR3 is CASSLAREYNEQFF. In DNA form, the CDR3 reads TGCGCCAGCAGCTTGGCCCGGGAGTACAATGAGCAGTTCTTC.

CDR3 residues: CASSVQGNEQYF. The CDR3 nucleotides are TGTGCCAGCAGCGTACAGGGAAACGAGCAGTACTTC. The gene calls are TRBV5-4 and TRBJ2-7; a weak D match, TRBD1 (6 bases). Germline V lookup: CDR1 SGHNT, CDR2 YYREEE (reference sequence). The V end was cut by 4 bases, the J end by 5 bases, with 10 bases between. The CDR3 runs 12 residues.

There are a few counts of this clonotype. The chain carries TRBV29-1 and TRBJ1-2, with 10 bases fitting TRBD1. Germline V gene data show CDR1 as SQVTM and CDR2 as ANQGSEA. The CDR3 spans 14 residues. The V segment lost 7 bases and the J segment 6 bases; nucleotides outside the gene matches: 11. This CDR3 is CSASMDRGIDGYTF. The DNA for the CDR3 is TGCAGCGCCTCCATGGACAGGGGGATAGATGGCTACACCTTC.